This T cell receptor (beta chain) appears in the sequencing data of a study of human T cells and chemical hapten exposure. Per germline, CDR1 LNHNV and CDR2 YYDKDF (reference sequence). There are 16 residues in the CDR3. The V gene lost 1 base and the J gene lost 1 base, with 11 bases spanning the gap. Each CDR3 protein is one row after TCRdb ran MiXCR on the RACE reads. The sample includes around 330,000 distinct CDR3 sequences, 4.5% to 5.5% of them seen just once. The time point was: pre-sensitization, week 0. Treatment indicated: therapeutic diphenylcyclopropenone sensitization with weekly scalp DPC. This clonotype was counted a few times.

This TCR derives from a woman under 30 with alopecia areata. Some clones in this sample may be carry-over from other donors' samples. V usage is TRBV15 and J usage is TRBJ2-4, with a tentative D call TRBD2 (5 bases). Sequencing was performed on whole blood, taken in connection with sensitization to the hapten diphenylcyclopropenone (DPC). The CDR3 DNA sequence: TGTGCCACCAGCAGAGTGAGGGATTCGGCCAAAAACATTCAGTACTTC. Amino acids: CATSRVRDSAKNIQYF.